A single sample is the source of the 12 T cell receptor beta chains below, sequenced in a study of CD8 T cells in ankylosing spondylitis. Study findings and constraints: A TCR beta motif of under ten highly homologous variants appeared characteristic of ankylosing spondylitis blood.

TCRdb re-called the 5' RACE reads through MiXCR, storing one row per CDR3 protein. The sample comprises 500,000 to 650,000 distinct CDR3 sequences, roughly 5.2% of which are singletons, and 3% to 4.5% rests with the top ten. What these receptors recognize is not known. The material sequenced was blood, either unsorted or a sorted T cell fraction (not recorded which). The receptors were gathered from a male donor with ankylosing spondylitis.

This clonotype was seen many times. The chain carries TRBV4-3 and TRBJ2-1, with TRBD2 identical over 10 bases. Trimming took 6 bases from V and 8 from J; bases not matched to a gene: 16. The CDR3 length is 17 residues. CDR1 and CDR2 from the germline V gene are LGHNA and YSLEER. CDR3 residues: CASSPTSGTPSTYEQFF. CDR3 sequence (DNA): TGCGCCAGCAGTCCAACTAGCGGGACGCCATCTACCTATGAGCAGTTCTTC.

This clonotype has ten or more counts. The chain has TRBV5-1 and TRBJ2-2; 9 bases match TRBD1. The CDR3 loop spans 18 amino acids. J was trimmed by 3 bases and V by 5 bases; bases with no gene match: 14. In germline, CDR1 is SGHRS, CDR2 YFSETQ. The CDR3: CASSLFGGQGSDTGELFF. CDR3 nucleotides: TGCGCCAGCAGTTTGTTTGGTGGACAGGGGTCCGACACCGGGGAGCTGTTTTTT. The whole variable domain, remainder taken from reference TRBV5-1 and TRBJ2-2, is KAGVTQTPRYLIKTRGQQVTLSCSPISGHRSVSWYQQTPGQGLQFLFEYFSETQRNKGNFPGRFSGRQFSNSRSEMNVSTLELGDSALYLCASSLFGGQGSDTGELFFGEGSRLTVL.

This clonotype was counted at least ten times. J is TRBJ1-1 and V is TRBV28; weak D call: TRBD1 (5 bases). This CDR3 region has 15 residues. Trimming removed 3 bases from V and 6 bases from J, with 17 bases in between. Germline CDR1 and CDR2: MDHEN and SYDVKM. CDR3 residues: CASSLISRGGAEAFF. Written as DNA, the CDR3 is TGTGCCAGCAGTTTGATTTCGAGGGGCGGAGCTGAAGCTTTCTTT.

The chain employs TRBV5-6 and TRBJ2-3; 8 bases fit TRBD2. The junction had 8 bases not matched to a gene; V was cut back by 4 bases and J by 4 bases. Germline-derived CDR1 and CDR2 are SGHDT and YYEEEE. The CDR3 has 15 residues. The CDR3 region has the DNA TGTGCCAGCAGCCGGGGACTAGTTGGACCAGATACGCAGTATTTT. Protein product: CASSRGLVGPDTQYF.

This clonotype was observed at least ten times. This chain connects TRBV4-3 to TRBJ2-7; the D call may be TRBD1 or TRBD2 (5 bases each). Looked up from germline, CDR1 is LGHNA and CDR2 is YSLEER. The CDR3 extends over 15 amino acids. The ends were cut back, 0 bases at V and 2 bases at J, with 11 bases in the middle. CDR3 DNA sequence: TGCGCCAGCAGCCAAGATTGGGACGCTGCCTACGAGCAGTACTTC. This encodes CASSQDWDAAYEQYF.

About this clonotype: A much larger clone differs from this one at a single base, so this may be a read error. The rearrangement links TRBV5-6 to TRBJ2-1; 9 bases are shared with TRBD2. Germline assignment: CDR1 SGHDT and CDR2 YYEEEE. This CDR3 has 14 residues. CDR3 bases: TGTGCCAGTGCGCCACTAGCGGGCTACAATGAGCTGTTCTTC. It is translated as CASAPLAGYNELFF. Using reference TRBV5-6 and TRBJ2-1 for the parts outside the CDR3, the full variable domain is DAGVTQSPTHLIKTRGQQVTLRCSPKSGHDTVSWYQQALGQGPQFIFQYYEEEERQRGNFPDRFSGHQFPNYSSELNVNALLLGDSALYLCASAPLAGYNELFFGPGTRLTVL.

This clonotype was seen ten or more times. The genes are TRBV29-1 and TRBJ2-3; D is possibly TRBD1 or TRBD2 (6 bases each). Per the germline V gene, CDR1 is SQVTM and CDR2 is ANQGSEA. V gave up 6 bases and J gave up 6 bases, with 16 bases separating them. This CDR3 contains 13 residues. CDR3 in amino acids: CSVSIGGSDTQYF. The CDR3 nucleotides are TGCAGCGTCTCCATAGGGGGGTCCGATACGCAGTATTTT.

The gene calls are TRBV9 and TRBJ2-3, with D unresolved. This CDR3 contains 14 residues. Germline-derived CDR1 and CDR2 are SGDLS and YYNGEE. V was clipped by 3 bases and J by 3 bases, with 11 bases between them. CDR3 region: CASSGVFGTDTQYF. The CDR3 DNA reads TGTGCCAGCAGCGGTGTTTTTGGGACAGATACGCAGTATTTT.

This clonotype was detected many times. The rearrangement uses TRBV9 and TRBJ1-2; D not resolved. CDR3 length: 14 amino acids. The germline V gene encodes CDR1 SGDLS and CDR2 YYNGEE. V was shortened by 0 bases and J by 7 bases, with 13 bases between the two germline ends. CDR3 loop: CASSVGSGDRGYTF. The CDR3 region has the DNA TGTGCCAGCAGCGTAGGTTCCGGAGACCGTGGCTACACCTTC.

This clonotype has a count of ten or more. This chain links TRBV6-1 with TRBJ2-3, with 8 bases fitting TRBD2. Germline assignment: CDR1 MNHNS and CDR2 SASEGT. V shed 5 bases and J 5 bases; nucleotides not matched to a gene: 12. This CDR3 spans 16 amino acids. The CDR3 nucleotides read TGTGCCAGCAGTCCAAGAACAAGCGGGGGCGGAGATACGCAGTATTTT. Translated, it gives CASSPRTSGGGDTQYF.

This clonotype was counted at least ten times. The chain recombines TRBV29-1 with TRBJ2-3, with D unresolved. With 2 bases removed from V and 2 bases from J, the gap between germline ends came to 14 bases. This CDR3 region has 15 residues. Germline V gene data show CDR1 as SQVTM and CDR2 as ANQGSEA. CDR3 sequence: CSVESSRRFTDTQYF. CDR3 in DNA: TGCAGCGTTGAATCCAGCCGGAGATTCACAGATACGCAGTATTTT.

This rearrangement joins TRBV6-5 to TRBJ2-4; D gene uncertain. Per the germline V gene, CDR1 is MNHEY and CDR2 is SVGAGI. Trimming stripped 2 bases from V and 5 bases from J, with 7 bases between. CDR3 length: 13 amino acids. The CDR3 bases are TGTGCCAGCAGTTACGGAACCCAAAACATTCAGTACTTC. Protein: CASSYGTQNIQYF.